This T cell receptor beta chain was sequenced for a study of blood T cell repertoires in COVID-19. Study-wide context: T cells, B-cell-depleted T cells, or PBMCs supplied cDNA or gDNA.

V lost 6 bases and J 0 bases, leaving 27 bases between the germline ends. Per germline, CDR1 LNHDA and CDR2 SQIVND (reference sequence). This CDR3 is built from 20 residues. Self-reported history from a screening survey and questionnaire set each donor's cohort. Two negative PCRs, clearance, or symptom resolution had been documented for recovered Cohort 3 donors. Study processing details: Estimated nucleated cell counts came from reference gene primer amplification. The method was immunoSEQ multiplex PCR; TCRdb's version includes in-frame clones alone and lacks a portion of them. V and J calls and clone size are as listed in that table; D and trimming were resolved from the DNA. This sample has a few hundred thousand clones, with around four fifths found just once.

The receptor was derived from a woman between 50 and 59 years old who had recovered from COVID-19. The chain is built from TRBV19 and TRBJ1-5; D may be TRBD1 (5 bases). Sequencing input: PBMCs or T cells enriched from blood (not recorded which). The CDR3 sequence is CASSPWGVSSSEASNQPQHF. CDR3 nucleotide sequence: TGTGCCAGTAGCCCTTGGGGGGTTAGCTCAAGTGAGGCTAGCAATCAGCCCCAGCATTTT.